This T cell receptor beta chain stems from a study of siplizumab effects on memory and regulatory T cells. CDR1 MDHEN and CDR2 SYDVKM come from the germline V gene. The CDR3 has 11 amino acids. V was trimmed by 8 bases and J by 7 bases, leaving 12 bases between them. Remarks on this clone: What it recognizes is unknown.

Assay: immunoSEQ multiplex PCR; the TCRdb copy retains only in-frame clones and omits some. The sample lists 90,000 to 120,000 clones, 94% seen once, with roughly 0.61% in the top ten. The study's findings and limits: In unstimulated cells, naive T cells appeared more diverse than memory T cells and seemed major alloresponse contributors.

This rearrangement joins TRBV28 to TRBJ2-7; tentatively, D is TRBD1 (6 bases). The clonotype comes from a human donor in good health. The material sequenced was Tregs sorted from blood. CDR3 DNA: TGTGCCAGCCAGGGGAATGGAGAGCAGTACTTC. The encoded protein is CASQGNGEQYF.